The 8 T cell receptor beta chains in this list originate from one sample, sequenced in a study of technical replicates of blood from a handful of donors. Sequencing was performed with immunoSEQ multiplex PCR; in TCRdb, only in-frame clones are kept and a portion is missing. The repertoire holds around 80,000 clones, with about 92% as singletons. The sample taken for sequencing was T cells isolated from PBMCs. The receptors were sampled from a human donor in good health.

The chain combines TRBV28 with TRBJ2-3, with TRBD2 matching 11 bases. The V segment lost 3 bases and the J segment 5 bases; nucleotides outside the gene matches: 4. The CDR3 is 15 amino acids. Germline values: CDR1 MDHEN, CDR2 SYDVKM. As DNA, the CDR3 is TGTGCCAGCAGTTTTACGCTAGCGGGAGGAGATACGCAGTATTTT. Translating it yields CASSFTLAGGDTQYF.

This sequence joins TRBV4-1 and TRBJ1-2, with 9 bases identical to TRBD1. Germline lookup yields CDR1 MGHRA and CDR2 YSYEKL. Germline trimming cut 3 bases from V and 5 bases from J; bases unmatched to any gene: 4. The CDR3 spans 14 residues. CDR3 coding DNA: TGCGCCAGCAGCCAGGGCGACAGGGGGTATGGCTACACCTTC. Its protein is CASSQGDRGYGYTF.

V is TRBV7-2 and J is TRBJ2-7; 8 bases are a match to TRBD1. Trimming at V came to 5 bases and at J to 5 bases, leaving 5 bases not matched to a gene. The CDR3 length is 13 residues. Germline CDR1 reads SGHTA; CDR2 reads FQGNSA. The CDR3: CASSRTGLDEQYF. CDR3 DNA: TGTGCCAGCAGCCGGACAGGGTTGGACGAGCAGTACTTC.

The chain is built from TRBV10-3 and TRBJ2-2, with 12 bases that match TRBD2. Germline CDR1 is ENHRY and CDR2 is SYGVKD. CDR3 length: 15 residues. The J segment lost 5 bases and the V segment lost 4 bases, leaving 2 bases of the junction unmatched. CDR3 region: CAISAGTSGTGELFF. The CDR3 DNA reads TGTGCCATCAGTGCCGGGACTAGCGGGACCGGGGAGCTGTTTTTT.

The chain combines TRBV5-8 with TRBJ1-2; 7 positions agree with TRBD1. CDR3 length: 15 amino acids. Germline CDR1 and CDR2: SGHTS and YDEGEE. With V trimmed by 4 bases and J by 4 bases, 10 bases remained unmatched. The CDR3: CASSADRFTSYGYTF. For the CDR3, the DNA is TGTGCCAGCAGCGCGGACAGGTTCACCTCCTATGGCTACACCTTC.

This clone was recorded once. The chain couples TRBV7-8 to TRBJ2-3; D is ambiguous. Germline CDR1 and CDR2: SGHVS and FQNEAQ. The CDR3 is 15 residues long. V lost 4 bases and J lost 0, with 11 bases in between. The CDR3 region is CASSSPPTSTDTQYF. DNA of the CDR3: TGTGCCAGCAGCTCCCCTCCGACTAGCACAGATACGCAGTATTTT.

Worth noting for this clone: One end of the junction varies from germline; a read error may be responsible. The chain joins TRBV20-1 to TRBJ2-3; D remains ambiguous. CDR3 length equals 11 residues. Germline V gives CDR1 DFQATT, CDR2 SNEGSKA (reference sequence). The CDR3 coding sequence is TGCAGTGTTAGAGCCCAAGATACGCAGTATTTT. Translated, it gives CSVRAQDTQYF.

The V gene is TRBV19, the J gene TRBJ1-2; TRBD1 agrees at 7 bases. The germline V gene has CDR1 LNHDA and CDR2 SQIVND (reference sequence). CDR3 size: 13 residues. Germline trimming cut 9 bases from V and 7 bases from J; bases unmatched to any gene: 11. The CDR3 sequence is CASTYRGFGGYTF. The CDR3 DNA is TGTGCCAGCACTTACAGGGGCTTTGGTGGCTACACCTTC. Supplemented by reference TRBV19 and TRBJ1-2, the full variable domain reads DGGITQSPKYLFRKEGQNVTLSCEQNLNHDAMYWYRQDPGQGLRLIYYSQIVNDFQKGDIAEGYSVSREKKESFPLTVTSAQKNPTAFYLCASTYRGFGGYTFGSGTRLTVV.